These T cell receptor beta chains were read from a single sample in a study of response to subunit inactivated influenza vaccine. TCRdb re-called the RT-PCR reads through MiXCR, storing one row per CDR3 protein. The sample includes some 180,000 distinct CDR3 sequences, approximately 9.2% of them seen just once. Here the sequenced sample was non-naive T cells sorted from PBMCs, taken on the day of vaccination. The receptor source for this set is a man aged 50-60 years who received an inactivated influenza vaccine. Each CDR3 is given with its conserved first and last residue. D genes are given only for firm matches. Only part of the rows carry a size: once, few, many, or a class if the clone is expanded.

abundance | j_gene | v_gene | d_gene | CDR3aa | CDR3nt
many | TRBJ2-1 | TRBV9 | . | CASSVAGRTYNEQFF | TGTGCCAGCAGCGTAGCGGGGAGGACCTACAATGAGCAGTTCTTC
. | TRBJ2-1 | TRBV7-3 | . | CASSQLGDEQFF | TGTGCCAGCAGCCAATTAGGGGATGAGCAGTTCTTC
many | TRBJ1-2 | TRBV28 | TRBD1 | CASSFGTGGHYGYTF | TGTGCCAGCAGTTTTGGGACAGGGGGCCACTATGGCTACACCTTC
many | TRBJ2-1 | TRBV6-1 | TRBD2 | CASTNLAGGPGEQFF | TGTGCCAGCACCAACCTAGCGGGGGGGCCCGGTGAGCAGTTCTTC
few | TRBJ2-6 | TRBV11-1 | . | CASSPPGLPSLAPGANVLTF | TGTGCCAGCAGTCCGCCGGGACTTCCTTCTCTGGCTCCTGGGGCCAACGTCCTGACTTTC
many | TRBJ2-1 | TRBV15 | TRBD1 | CATSSSGGNEQFF | TGTGCCACCAGCAGCTCAGGGGGAAATGAGCAGTTCTTC
. | TRBJ1-1 | TRBV7-2 | . | CATKWQNTEAFF | TGTGCCACTAAATGGCAGAACACTGAAGCTTTCTTT
. | TRBJ2-7 | TRBV18 | . | CASSPPSRQDAYEQYF | TGTGCCAGCTCACCACCCTCCCGACAGGACGCCTACGAGCAGTACTTC
few | TRBJ2-1 | TRBV7-7 | . | CASSFSRGFEQFF | TGTGCTAGCAGCTTCTCAAGGGGATTTGAGCAGTTCTTC
many | TRBJ2-3 | TRBV4-2 | . | CASSQVGGLATDTQYF | TGTGCCAGCAGCCAAGTCGGGGGTCTAGCGACAGATACGCAGTATTTT
many | TRBJ1-4 | TRBV20-1 | . | CSGRDPLVEKLFF | TGCAGTGGCAGGGATCCATTGGTTGAAAAACTGTTTTTT
few | TRBJ2-2 | TRBV6-2/TRBV6-3 | . | CASSDRKSGELFF | TGTGCCAGCAGCGACCGCAAAAGCGGGGAGCTGTTTTTT
. | TRBJ2-5 | TRBV7-2 | . | CASSSRVSRSLETQYF | TGTGCCAGCAGCTCTAGAGTTTCTAGGTCTTTAGAGACCCAGTACTTC
. | TRBJ2-7 | TRBV6-2/TRBV6-3 | TRBD2 | CASSTRQRASGRAWEQYF | TGTGCCAGCAGTACCCGACAACGGGCTAGCGGGAGAGCGTGGGAGCAGTACTTC
. | TRBJ1-1 | TRBV5-5 | . | CASSLDPGGEAFF | TGTGCCAGCAGCTTGGATCCGGGTGGTGAAGCTTTCTTT
. | TRBJ2-7 | TRBV28 | TRBD1 | CASSLFPPDIPDRPLSEQYF | TGTGCCAGCAGTTTATTTCCACCGGATATACCGGACAGGCCCCTTTCCGAGCAGTACTTC
. | TRBJ1-4 | TRBV28 | TRBD1 | CAILDRGPGEKLFF | TGTGCCATCCTCGACAGGGGGCCGGGGGAAAAACTGTTTTTT
. | TRBJ2-5 | TRBV19 | TRBD1 | CASSIVLTGESLKGTQYF | TGTGCCAGTAGTATAGTCCTTACAGGGGAAAGCTTGAAAGGGACCCAGTACTTC
few | TRBJ2-1 | TRBV15 | TRBD2 | CATSRDGTSNEQFF | TGTGCCACCAGCAGAGATGGGACTAGCAATGAGCAGTTCTTC
. | TRBJ1-5 | TRBV20-1 | . | CSADPRRSNQPQHF | TGCAGTGCCGACCCCAGGAGGAGCAATCAGCCCCAGCATTTT
. | TRBJ1-3 | TRBV28 | . | CASSWGMSGNTIYF | TGTGCCAGCAGTTGGGGAATGTCTGGAAACACCATATATTTT
few | TRBJ2-7 | TRBV5-1 | . | CASSLAPVGEQYF | TGCGCCAGCAGCTTGGCCCCAGTCGGGGAGCAGTACTTC
. | TRBJ2-5 | TRBV29-1 | . | CSVDDGRGGETQYF | TGCAGCGTTGATGATGGCAGGGGAGGAGAGACCCAGTACTTC